This is a list of T cell receptor beta chains from one sample in a study of blood T cell repertoires in COVID-19. Assay used: immunoSEQ multiplex PCR; TCRdb lists only in-frame clones, some missing. The table has fewer than 300,000 clones, about 87% seen once. The sequencing sample was made of peripheral blood. Receptors originate from a woman between 50 and 59 years old with COVID-19, enrolled during active disease. CDR3s include the opening cysteine and the closing phenylalanine or tryptophan. The D gene is left open where the match is weak. Rows give clone size only sometimes, using once, few, many, or a class for an expanded clone.

D gene: NA
V gene: TRBV18
J gene: TRBJ1-1
clone size: NA
CDR3 protein: CASSPRSGRGAMNTEAFF
CDR3 DNA: TGTGCCAGCTCACCACGGAGCGGCAGGGGAGCCATGAACACTGAAGCTTTCTTT

D gene: NA
V gene: TRBV12-3/TRBV12-4
J gene: TRBJ1-2
clone size: NA
CDR3 protein: CATGQGLLRYTF
CDR3 DNA: TGTGCCACCGGGCAGGGACTACTCCGCTACACCTTC

D gene: TRBD2
V gene: TRBV12-5
J gene: TRBJ2-1
clone size: once
CDR3 protein: CASGSTSGIYNEQFF
CDR3 DNA: TGTGCTAGTGGCTCGACTAGCGGAATATACAATGAGCAGTTCTTC

D gene: TRBD2
V gene: TRBV6-2/TRBV6-3
J gene: TRBJ2-7
clone size: NA
CDR3 protein: CASSYPGGYEQYF
CDR3 DNA: TGTGCCAGCAGTTACCCGGGGGGCTACGAGCAGTACTTC

D gene: TRBD2
V gene: TRBV11-3
J gene: TRBJ2-3
clone size: NA
CDR3 protein: CASSPRTSGRAPYLTDTQYF
CDR3 DNA: TGTGCCAGCAGCCCCCGGACTAGCGGGAGGGCCCCTTACCTCACAGATACGCAGTATTTT

D gene: TRBD2
V gene: TRBV18
J gene: TRBJ2-1
clone size: NA
CDR3 protein: CASSPPILAGGVNEQFF
CDR3 DNA: TGTGCCAGCTCACCCCCAATACTAGCGGGAGGCGTCAATGAGCAGTTCTTC

D gene: TRBD2
V gene: TRBV18
J gene: TRBJ2-5
clone size: NA
CDR3 protein: CASSPILRLAGVRQETQYF
CDR3 DNA: TGTGCCAGCTCACCAATTCTAAGACTAGCGGGAGTCCGGCAGGAGACCCAGTACTTC

D gene: TRBD1
V gene: TRBV25-1
J gene: TRBJ1-2
clone size: NA
CDR3 protein: CASSSQGGGYGYTF
CDR3 DNA: TGTGCCAGCAGCTCACAGGGGGGTGGCTATGGCTACACCTTC

D gene: TRBD1
V gene: TRBV2
J gene: TRBJ2-7
clone size: NA
CDR3 protein: CATMRDRVDEQYF
CDR3 DNA: TGTGCCACCATGCGGGACAGGGTCGACGAGCAGTACTTC

D gene: NA
V gene: TRBV11-2
J gene: TRBJ1-5
clone size: NA
CDR3 protein: CASSTGKSNQPQHF
CDR3 DNA: TGTGCCAGCAGCACCGGGAAGTCGAATCAGCCCCAGCATTTT

D gene: NA
V gene: TRBV11-3
J gene: TRBJ1-1
clone size: NA
CDR3 protein: CASSLVRSKGTEAFF
CDR3 DNA: TGTGCCAGCAGCTTAGTGAGATCCAAGGGGACTGAAGCTTTCTTT